The 11 T cell receptor beta chains below come from one sample, sequenced in a study of blood T cell repertoires in COVID-19. Some clones are missing from TCRdb's copy, which holds only in-frame ones; the method was immunoSEQ multiplex PCR. The sample shows roughly 280,000 clones, about 88% of them seen only once. The sample consisted of peripheral blood. These receptors were taken from a man younger than 30 with active or convalescent COVID-19.

This chain links TRBV6-2 or TRBV6-3 with TRBJ2-1, with TRBD2 identical over 7 bases. CDR1 is MNHEY and CDR2 is SVGEGT in the germline V gene. Trimming removed 5 bases from V and 10 bases from J; junction bases left unmatched: 8. The CDR3 contains 13 residues. The CDR3 loop is CASSKAGVREQFF. CDR3 sequence (DNA): TGTGCCAGCAGTAAGGCGGGGGTCAGGGAGCAGTTCTTC.

The chain combines TRBV18 with TRBJ2-3; TRBD1 might be the D (5 bases). V was cut by 1 base and J by 4 bases, with 12 bases left in between. The germline CDR1 and CDR2 sequences are KGHSH and LQKENI. The CDR3 has 15 residues. CDR3 protein: CASSPLLRASDTQYF. In DNA form, the CDR3 reads TGTGCCAGCTCACCACTCCTCAGGGCTTCAGATACGCAGTATTTT.

This rearrangement joins TRBV5-1 to TRBJ2-2; weak D call: TRBD1 (6 bases). CDR1 is SGHRS, CDR2 YFSETQ, per germline. With 0 bases removed from V and 2 bases from J, the gap between germline ends came to 8 bases. CDR3 length equals 15 residues. CDR3 region: CASSLVGTNTGELFF. CDR3 in DNA: TGCGCCAGCAGCTTGGTTGGGACAAACACCGGGGAGCTGTTTTTT.

The genes are TRBV9 and TRBJ2-1; tentatively, D is TRBD1 (5 bases). The CDR3 contains 12 residues. Germline V CDR1 and CDR2: SGDLS, YYNGEE. The V gene lost 3 bases and the J gene lost 6 bases, with 7 bases spanning the gap. As DNA, the CDR3 is TGTGCCAGCAGCGGAACAGGCAATGAGCAGTTCTTC. It yields the protein CASSGTGNEQFF.

V usage is TRBV6-2 or TRBV6-3 and J usage is TRBJ2-1; 7 bases agree with TRBD2. The CDR3 is made up of 13 amino acids. Trimming cost V 4 bases and J 7 bases; bases outside gene matches: 4. Germline CDR1 reads MNHEY; CDR2 reads SVGEGT. The CDR3, as DNA: TGTGCCAGCAGTTGGGGCGGGGGAAATGAGCAGTTCTTC. Residues: CASSWGGGNEQFF.

This chain uses TRBV24-1 with TRBJ1-1; 9 nucleotides agree with TRBD1. This CDR3 is 16 amino acids long. Germline V CDR1 and CDR2: KGHDR, SFDVKD. Germline trimming cut 5 bases from V and 3 bases from J; bases unmatched to any gene: 9. This CDR3 is CATSARPGQGDTEAFF. In DNA, the CDR3 is TGTGCCACCAGTGCCCGACCGGGACAGGGAGACACTGAAGCTTTCTTT.

CDR3 in amino acids: CASTLTPDQPQHF. CDR3 nucleotide sequence: TGTGCCAGCACCCTAACCCCTGATCAGCCCCAGCATTTT. The J gene is TRBJ1-5, the V gene TRBV6-5; unclear D gene. The CDR3 spans 13 residues. The V gene's germline CDR1 is MNHEY and CDR2 SVGAGI. Trimming left V 7 bases short and J 5 bases short, with 12 bases between.

The chain couples TRBV7-9 to TRBJ2-5, with 8 bases lining up with TRBD2. The trim removed 5 bases at V and 5 bases at J, leaving 7 bases unmatched. Germline loops: CDR1 SEHNR, CDR2 FQNEAQ (reference sequence). The CDR3 is made up of 14 amino acids. The CDR3 nucleotides read TGTGCCAGCAGCCAGCGGGGGATTGGGGAGACCCAGTACTTC. It is translated as CASSQRGIGETQYF.

This clone was observed a handful of times. The chain carries TRBV28 and TRBJ2-3, with no clear D. From germline, CDR1 is MDHEN and CDR2 SYDVKM. V lost 3 bases to trimming and J lost 4 bases, with 11 bases between them. The CDR3 length is 14 residues. DNA of the CDR3: TGTGCCAGCAGTTTGAGCCTAGAGGCAGATACGCAGTATTTT. Its protein product is CASSLSLEADTQYF.

The CDR3 spells CASSGQGSLLPLHF. Here the CDR3 DNA reads TGTGCCAGCAGCGGGCAGGGATCCCTTTTGCCCCTCCACTTT. This rearrangement joins TRBV9 to TRBJ1-6, with a possible D match to TRBD1 (5 bases). This CDR3 has 14 amino acids. The germline gives CDR1 SGDLS, CDR2 YYNGEE. Trimming took 3 bases from V and 13 from J, leaving 17 bases between them.

V gene TRBV27 combines with J gene TRBJ1-1; 7 nucleotides agree with TRBD1. CDR1 is MNHEY, CDR2 SMNVEV, per germline (reference sequence). Trimming took 3 bases from V and 1 from J; bases not matched to a gene: 8. The CDR3 is 16 amino acids. In nucleotides, the CDR3 is TGTGCCAGCAGTTTTTTAGGGGACAGCCAGAACACTGAAGCTTTCTTT. Its protein product is CASSFLGDSQNTEAFF.